Included here is one T cell receptor (beta chain) sequence, with context. Its antigen remains unknown. The data originate from a study of OX40 agonist ivuxolimab in advanced cancers. In germline, CDR1 is SGHKS, CDR2 YYEKEE (reference sequence). The CDR3 covers 17 residues. Losses at the gene ends were 2 bases for V and 4 bases for J; bases not matched to a gene: 4. Findings and caveats of the study: Nonresponders, in some cases, also had low normalized T-cell clonal expansion.

Systemic immunosuppression or autoimmune disease history was grounds to exclude patients. Clones were sequenced by immunoSEQ multiplex PCR, and TCRdb holds only the in-frame ones, with some missing. Of 75,000 to 85,000 clones listed, around 86% are singletons. The source was CD4+ or CD8+ T cells sorted from blood, collected in a trial of the OX40 agonist ivuxolimab. The chain combines TRBV5-5 with TRBJ2-2; TRBD2 matches at 14 bases. The receptor comes from an adult with an advanced solid tumor such as melanoma, head and neck, liver or kidney cancer. CDR3 loop: CASSLRGLAGVTGELFF. CDR3 nucleotides: TGTGCCAGCAGCTTACGGGGACTAGCGGGAGTCACCGGGGAGCTGTTTTTT.